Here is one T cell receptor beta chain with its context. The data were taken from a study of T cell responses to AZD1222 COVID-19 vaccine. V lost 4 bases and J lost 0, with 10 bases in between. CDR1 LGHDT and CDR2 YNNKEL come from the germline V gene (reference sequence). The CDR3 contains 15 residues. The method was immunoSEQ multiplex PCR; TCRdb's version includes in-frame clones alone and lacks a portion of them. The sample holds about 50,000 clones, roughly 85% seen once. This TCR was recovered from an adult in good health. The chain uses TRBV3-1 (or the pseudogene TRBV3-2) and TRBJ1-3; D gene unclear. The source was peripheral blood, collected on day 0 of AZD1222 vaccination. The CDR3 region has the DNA TGTGCCAGCAGCCTCAGCCGGGCCTCTGGAAACACCATATATTTT. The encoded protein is CASSLSRASGNTIYF.